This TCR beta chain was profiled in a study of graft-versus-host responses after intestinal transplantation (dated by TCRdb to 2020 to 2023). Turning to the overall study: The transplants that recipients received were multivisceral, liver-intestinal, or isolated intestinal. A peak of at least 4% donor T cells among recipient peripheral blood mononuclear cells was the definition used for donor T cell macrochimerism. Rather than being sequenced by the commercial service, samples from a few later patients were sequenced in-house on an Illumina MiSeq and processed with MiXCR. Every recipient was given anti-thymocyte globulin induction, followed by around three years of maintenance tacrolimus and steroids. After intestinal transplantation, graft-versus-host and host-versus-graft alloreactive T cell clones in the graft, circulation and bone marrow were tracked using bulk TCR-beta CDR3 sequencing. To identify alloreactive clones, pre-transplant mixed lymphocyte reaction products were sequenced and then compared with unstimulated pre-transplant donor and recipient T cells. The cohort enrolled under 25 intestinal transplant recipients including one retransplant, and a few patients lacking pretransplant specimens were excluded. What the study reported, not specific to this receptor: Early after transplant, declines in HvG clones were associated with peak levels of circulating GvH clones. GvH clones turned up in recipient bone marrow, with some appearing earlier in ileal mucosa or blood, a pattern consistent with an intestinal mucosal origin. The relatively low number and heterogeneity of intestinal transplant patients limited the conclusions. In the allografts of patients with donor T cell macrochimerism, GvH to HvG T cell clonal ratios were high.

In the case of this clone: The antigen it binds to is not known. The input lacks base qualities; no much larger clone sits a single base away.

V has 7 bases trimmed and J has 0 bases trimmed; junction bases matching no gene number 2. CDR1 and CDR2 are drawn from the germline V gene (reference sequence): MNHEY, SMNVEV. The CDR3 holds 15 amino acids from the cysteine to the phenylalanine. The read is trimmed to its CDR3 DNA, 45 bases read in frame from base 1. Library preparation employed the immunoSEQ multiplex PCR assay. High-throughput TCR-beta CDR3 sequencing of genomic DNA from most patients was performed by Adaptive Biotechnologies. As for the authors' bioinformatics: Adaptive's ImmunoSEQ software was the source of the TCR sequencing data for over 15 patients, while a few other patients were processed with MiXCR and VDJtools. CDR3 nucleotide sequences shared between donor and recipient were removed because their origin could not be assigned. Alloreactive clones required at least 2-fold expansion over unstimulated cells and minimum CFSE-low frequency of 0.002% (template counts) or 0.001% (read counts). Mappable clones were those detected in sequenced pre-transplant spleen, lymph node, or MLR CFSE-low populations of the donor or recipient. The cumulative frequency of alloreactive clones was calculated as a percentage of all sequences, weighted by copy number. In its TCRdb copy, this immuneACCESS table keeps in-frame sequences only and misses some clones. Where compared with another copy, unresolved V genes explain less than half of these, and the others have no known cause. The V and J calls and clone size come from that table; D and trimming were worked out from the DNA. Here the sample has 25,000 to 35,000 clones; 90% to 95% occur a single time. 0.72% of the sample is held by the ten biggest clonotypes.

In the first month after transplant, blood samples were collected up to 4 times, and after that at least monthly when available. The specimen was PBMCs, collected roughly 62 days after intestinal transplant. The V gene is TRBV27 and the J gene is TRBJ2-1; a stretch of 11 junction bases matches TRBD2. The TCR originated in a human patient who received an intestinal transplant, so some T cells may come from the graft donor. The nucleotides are TGTGCCAGCACCCTAGCGGGAGGCTCCTACAATGAGCAGTTCTTC. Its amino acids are CASTLAGGSYNEQFF.